Included here is one T cell receptor beta chain sequence, with context. Its antigen is currently unknown. The junction and the germline gene differ at one end; a read error may be behind it. These data are taken from a study of T cell responses to AZD1222 COVID-19 vaccine. Germline CDR1 is SSHAT and CDR2 is FNYEAQ (reference sequence). The CDR3 is made up of 15 amino acids. Overall study findings and caveats: Most donors were white British and more were female, and clonal diversity was possibly underestimated. Elevations in Spike-specific TCR breadth and depth followed administration of two AZD1222 doses. The peak T cell response came first, and repertoires were sampled only after it. Close to half of all spike-specific TCRs reportedly target regions of the variants that are unmutated.

TCRdb keeps only in-frame clones here, not all; method: immunoSEQ multiplex PCR. The table shows around 140,000 clones, with 86% occurring only once. The chain combines TRBV7-7 with TRBJ2-1, with D possibly matching TRBD2 (6 bases). The sequencing here drew on peripheral blood, taken 28 days after the second AZD1222 dose. This TCR was recovered from an adult who received the AZD1222 COVID-19 vaccine. The CDR3 is CASSVAVGGYNEQFF. The DNA of the CDR3 is TGTGCTAGCAGCGTAGCGGTTGGAGGGTACAATGAGCAGTTCTTC.